This TCR beta chain was sequenced during a study of blood T cell repertoires in COVID-19. Study in general: The study drew acute and convalescent COVID-19 samples from the United States, Italy and Spain. T cells, B-cell-depleted T cells, or PBMCs supplied cDNA or gDNA.

From germline, CDR1 is SNHLY and CDR2 FYNNEI. The trim removed 4 bases at V and 6 bases at J, leaving 2 bases unmatched. The CDR3 is 14 residues long. In the authors' methods: For nucleated cells, counts were estimated from reference gene primer amplification. TCRdb keeps only in-frame clones here, not all; method: immunoSEQ multiplex PCR. The V and J calls and clone size are taken from that table; D and trimming were inferred from the DNA. The table has 270,000 or so clones, roughly 80% seen once. The specimen sequenced was peripheral blood. The chain joins TRBV2 to TRBJ2-2; the match to TRBD1 covers 10 bases. The sequence was collected from a woman aged 45-59 years who had recovered from COVID-19. The CDR3 is CASSGQGAPGELFF. The CDR3 DNA reads as TGTGCCAGCAGTGGACAGGGGGCGCCCGGGGAGCTGTTTTTT.